This entry concerns a single TCR beta chain. This specimen belongs to a study of blood T cell repertoires in COVID-19. At the level of the study: The United States, Italy and Spain were the sources of the acute and convalescent COVID-19 samples. The cDNA or gDNA used as material had been derived from T cells, B-cell-depleted T cells, or PBMCs.

The length of the CDR3 is 14 residues. Germline loops: CDR1 MNHEY, CDR2 SVGAGI. Trimming removed 8 bases from V and 4 bases from J; junction bases left unmatched: 6. Per the original data handling: Nucleated cell counts were estimated from reference gene primer amplification. This table comes from immunoSEQ multiplex PCR, and its TCRdb copy is limited to in-frame clones, with some not included. The V and J calls and clone size are taken from that table; D and trimming were inferred from the DNA. The table shows around 43,000 clones, with around 80% occurring only once. The genes are TRBV6-5 and TRBJ2-3; the match to TRBD2 covers 10 bases. The sample was peripheral blood. The receptor was derived from a human donor in a cohort sampled during active COVID-19. CDR3 amino acids: CASWPSGSADTQYF. In nucleotides, the CDR3 is TGTGCCAGCTGGCCTAGCGGGAGTGCAGATACGCAGTATTTT.